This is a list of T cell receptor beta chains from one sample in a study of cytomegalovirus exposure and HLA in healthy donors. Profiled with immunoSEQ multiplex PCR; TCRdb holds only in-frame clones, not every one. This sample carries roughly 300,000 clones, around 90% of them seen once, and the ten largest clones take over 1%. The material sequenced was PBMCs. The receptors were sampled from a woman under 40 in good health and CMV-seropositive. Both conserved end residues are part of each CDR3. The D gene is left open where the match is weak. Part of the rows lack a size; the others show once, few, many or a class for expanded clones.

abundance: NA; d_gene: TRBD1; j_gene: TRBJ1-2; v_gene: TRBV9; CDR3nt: TGTGCCAGCAGCGTAGGGGGACAGGGCGGCTATGGCTACACCTTC; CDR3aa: CASSVGGQGGYGYTF
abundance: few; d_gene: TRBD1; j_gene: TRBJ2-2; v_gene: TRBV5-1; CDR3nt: TGCGCCAGCAGCCAACGGACAGGGACTAACACCGGGGAGCTGTTTTTT; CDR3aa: CASSQRTGTNTGELFF
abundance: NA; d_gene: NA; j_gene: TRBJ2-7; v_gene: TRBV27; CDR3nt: TGTGCCAGCAGTTTAAGGTGGGACTTAAGTCTCGGGAAGCAGTACTTC; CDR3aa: CASSLRWDLSLGKQYF
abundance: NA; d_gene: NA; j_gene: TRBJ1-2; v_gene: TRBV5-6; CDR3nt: TGTGCCAGCAGCTTGGGAGGCGGCTACACCTTC; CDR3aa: CASSLGGGYTF
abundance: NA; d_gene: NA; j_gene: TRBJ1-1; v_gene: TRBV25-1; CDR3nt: TGTGCCAGCAGCCTTAAGGGCCACACTGAAGCTTTCTTT; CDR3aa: CASSLKGHTEAFF
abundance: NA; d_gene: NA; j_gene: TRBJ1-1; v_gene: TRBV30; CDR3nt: TGTGCCTGGAGTGTATGGACAAGTAAAAACACTGAAGCTTTCTTT; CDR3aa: CAWSVWTSKNTEAFF
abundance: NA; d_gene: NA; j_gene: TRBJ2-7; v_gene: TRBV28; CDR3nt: TGTGCCAGCAGTTTGAAGGGCCCCAGCGAGCAGTACTTC; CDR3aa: CASSLKGPSEQYF
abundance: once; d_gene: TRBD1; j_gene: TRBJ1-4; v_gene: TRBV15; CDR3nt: TGTGCCACCAGCAGAACGACAGGGGGTGATGAAAAACTGTTTTTT; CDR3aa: CATSRTTGGDEKLFF
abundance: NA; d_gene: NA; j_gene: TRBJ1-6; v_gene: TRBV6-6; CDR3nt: TGTGCCAGCAACGAGGGTAATTCACCCCTCCACTTT; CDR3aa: CASNEGNSPLHF
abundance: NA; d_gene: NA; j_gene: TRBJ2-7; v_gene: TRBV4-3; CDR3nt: TGCGCCAGCAGCCAAGAACAGGGCCCCGAGCAGTACTTC; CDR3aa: CASSQEQGPEQYF
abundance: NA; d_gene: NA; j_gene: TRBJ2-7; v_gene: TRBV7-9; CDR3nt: TGTGCCAGCAGCCCCCGGGTCGCGGGGAGCTCCTACGAGCAGTACTTC; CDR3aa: CASSPRVAGSSYEQYF
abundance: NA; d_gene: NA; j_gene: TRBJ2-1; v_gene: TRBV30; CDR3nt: TGTGCCTGGAGTGGGACGGTATACAATGAGCAGTTCTTC; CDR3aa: CAWSGTVYNEQFF
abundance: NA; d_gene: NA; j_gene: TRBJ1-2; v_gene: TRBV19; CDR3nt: TGTGCCAGTAGTATAGGGGAGCTAAAGTACTATGGCTACACCTTC; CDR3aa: CASSIGELKYYGYTF
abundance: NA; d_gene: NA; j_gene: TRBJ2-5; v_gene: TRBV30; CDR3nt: TGTGCCTGGAGTGTTTGGTGTTGTTCCAACGGTAAGGGGGAGACCCAGTACTTC; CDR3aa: CAWSVWCCSNGKGETQYF
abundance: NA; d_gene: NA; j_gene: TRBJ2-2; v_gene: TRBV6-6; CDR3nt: TGTGCCAGCAGTTTTTTTGGTAACACCGGGGAGCTGTTTTTT; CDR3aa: CASSFFGNTGELFF
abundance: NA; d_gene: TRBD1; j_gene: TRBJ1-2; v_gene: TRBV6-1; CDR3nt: TGTGCCAGCAGTGCCTCCGGGACAGGGCACGGCTACACCTTC; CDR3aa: CASSASGTGHGYTF
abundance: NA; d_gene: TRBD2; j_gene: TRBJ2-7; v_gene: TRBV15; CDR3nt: TGTGCCACCAGCAGGCGACTAGCGGGGAGCTCCTACGAGCAGTACTTC; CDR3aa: CATSRRLAGSSYEQYF
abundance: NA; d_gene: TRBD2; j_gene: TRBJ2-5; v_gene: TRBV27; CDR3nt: TGTGCCAGCAGTAAGTTAGCGGGGGAGAGCCAAGAGACCCAGTACTTC; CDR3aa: CASSKLAGESQETQYF
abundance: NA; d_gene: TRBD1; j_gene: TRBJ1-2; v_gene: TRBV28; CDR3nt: TGTGCCAGCAGTTTACCCACAGGGGACTATGGCTACACCTTC; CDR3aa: CASSLPTGDYGYTF
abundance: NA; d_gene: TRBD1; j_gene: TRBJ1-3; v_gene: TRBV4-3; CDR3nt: TGCGCCAGCAGCCAAGTACAGGGGGCGCGAGGAAACACCATATATTTT; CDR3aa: CASSQVQGARGNTIYF
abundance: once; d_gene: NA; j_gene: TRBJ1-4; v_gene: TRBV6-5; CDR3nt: TGTGCCAGCAGAAGGACTAATGAAAAACTGTTTTTT; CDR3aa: CASRRTNEKLFF
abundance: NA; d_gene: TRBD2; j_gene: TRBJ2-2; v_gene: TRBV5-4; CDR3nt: TGTGCCAGCAGCAAGTTAGCGGGGGGGCAAACCGGGGAGCTGTTTTTT; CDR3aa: CASSKLAGGQTGELFF
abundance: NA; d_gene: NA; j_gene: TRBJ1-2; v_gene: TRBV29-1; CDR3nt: TGCAGCGCCGCATCTCGGACTGTTGGCTATGGCTACACCTTC; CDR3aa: CSAASRTVGYGYTF
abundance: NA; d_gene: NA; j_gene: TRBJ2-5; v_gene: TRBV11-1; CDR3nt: TGTGCCAGCAGCTTATTGAGACAACAAGAGACCCAGTACTTC; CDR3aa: CASSLLRQQETQYF
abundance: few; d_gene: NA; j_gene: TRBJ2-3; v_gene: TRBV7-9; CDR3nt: TGTGCCAGCAGCTCCACAGATACGCAGTATTTT; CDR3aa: CASSSTDTQYF
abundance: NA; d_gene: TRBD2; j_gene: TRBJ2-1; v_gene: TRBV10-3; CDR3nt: TGTGCCACGCTAGCGGGGGCGTTCAATGAGCAGTTCTTC; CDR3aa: CATLAGAFNEQFF
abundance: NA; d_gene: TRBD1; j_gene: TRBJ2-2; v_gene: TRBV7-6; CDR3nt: TGTGCCAGCAGCTTTACAGGGGGCCGGGACACCGGGGAGCTGTTTTTT; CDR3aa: CASSFTGGRDTGELFF
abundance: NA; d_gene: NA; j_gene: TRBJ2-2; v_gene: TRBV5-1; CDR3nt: TGCGCCAGCAGCTCCCGGGACTCTTACACCGGGGAGCTGTTTTTT; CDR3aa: CASSSRDSYTGELFF
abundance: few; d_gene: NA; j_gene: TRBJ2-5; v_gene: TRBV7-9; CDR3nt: TGTGCCAGCAGCGAGTCCCCATCAGAGACCCAGTACTTC; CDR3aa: CASSESPSETQYF
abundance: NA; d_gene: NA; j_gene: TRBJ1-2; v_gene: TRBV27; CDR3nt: TGTGCCAGCAGTAGAACACCGCAACGGTATGGCTACACCTTC; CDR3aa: CASSRTPQRYGYTF
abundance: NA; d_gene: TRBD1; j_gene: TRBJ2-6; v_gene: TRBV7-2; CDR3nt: TGTGCCAGCAGCTCCAGGGGACAGGGGACCTCTGGGGCCAACGTCCTGACTTTC; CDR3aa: CASSSRGQGTSGANVLTF
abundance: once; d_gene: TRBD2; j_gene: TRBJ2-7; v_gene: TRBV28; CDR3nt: TGTGCCAGCAGTTTGTCGCGGGAGCCCTACGAGCAGTACTTC; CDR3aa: CASSLSREPYEQYF
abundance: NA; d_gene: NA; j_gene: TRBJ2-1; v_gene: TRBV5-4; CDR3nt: TGTGCCAGCAGCTTGGAGGTTTGGGGCTCTCAGTTCTTC; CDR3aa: CASSLEVWGSQFF
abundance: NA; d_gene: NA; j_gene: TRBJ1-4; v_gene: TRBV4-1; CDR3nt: TGCGCCAGCAGCCAAGTTGACAGCGCAACTAATGAAAAACTGTTTTTT; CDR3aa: CASSQVDSATNEKLFF
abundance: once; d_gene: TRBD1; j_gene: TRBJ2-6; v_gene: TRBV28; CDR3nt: TGTGCCAGCAGCGGACAGGGCCCCTCTGGGGCCAACGTCCTGACTTTC; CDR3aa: CASSGQGPSGANVLTF
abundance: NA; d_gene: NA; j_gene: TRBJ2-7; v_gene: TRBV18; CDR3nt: TGTGCCAGCTCACGCTCAACTCTCGAGCAGTACTTC; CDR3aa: CASSRSTLEQYF
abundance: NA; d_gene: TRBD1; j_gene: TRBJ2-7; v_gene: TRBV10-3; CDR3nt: TGTGCCATCAGTGAGTCGGACAGGGGGGGCGACGAGCAGTACTTC; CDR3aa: CAISESDRGGDEQYF
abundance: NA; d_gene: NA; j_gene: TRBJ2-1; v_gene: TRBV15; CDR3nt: TGTGCCACCAGCACCCTGCTGAGCTCCTACAATGAGCAGTTCTTC; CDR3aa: CATSTLLSSYNEQFF
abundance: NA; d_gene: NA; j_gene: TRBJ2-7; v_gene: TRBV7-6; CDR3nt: TGTGCCAGCAGCTTAGAACTCAGCCGCTCCTACGAGCAGTACTTC; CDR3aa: CASSLELSRSYEQYF
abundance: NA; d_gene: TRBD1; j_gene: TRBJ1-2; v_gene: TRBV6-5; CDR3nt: TGTGCCAGCAGTTACTCGACAGGGGGCTACTATGGCTACACCTTC; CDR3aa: CASSYSTGGYYGYTF
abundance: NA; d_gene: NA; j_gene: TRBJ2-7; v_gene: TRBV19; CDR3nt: TGTGCCAGTAGTACATCGCTCGCCTACGAGCAGTACTTC; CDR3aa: CASSTSLAYEQYF
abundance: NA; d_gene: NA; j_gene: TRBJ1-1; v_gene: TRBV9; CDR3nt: TGTGCCAGCAGCGCAGGCGTCGGAGGGAACACTGAAGCTTTCTTT; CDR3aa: CASSAGVGGNTEAFF
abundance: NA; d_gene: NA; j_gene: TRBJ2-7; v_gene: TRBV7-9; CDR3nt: TGTGCCAGCAGCTTCGCAGGCGAGCAGTACTTC; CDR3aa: CASSFAGEQYF
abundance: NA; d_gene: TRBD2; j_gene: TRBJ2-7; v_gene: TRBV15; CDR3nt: TGTGCCACCAGTACGGGAGGTCGGGTCTACGAGCAGTACTTC; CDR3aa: CATSTGGRVYEQYF
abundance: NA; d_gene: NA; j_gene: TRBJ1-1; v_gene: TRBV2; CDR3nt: TGTGCCAGCAGTGGGACGTTGGGCACTGAAGCTTTCTTT; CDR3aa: CASSGTLGTEAFF
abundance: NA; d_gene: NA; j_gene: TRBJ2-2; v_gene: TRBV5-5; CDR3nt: TGTGCCAGCAGCTTAGCTCTTGCGACCGGGGAGCTGTTTTTT; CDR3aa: CASSLALATGELFF
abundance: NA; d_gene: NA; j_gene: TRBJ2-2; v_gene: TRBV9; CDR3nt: TGTGCCAGCAGCGTAGCTTATACCGGGGAGCTGTTTTTT; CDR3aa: CASSVAYTGELFF
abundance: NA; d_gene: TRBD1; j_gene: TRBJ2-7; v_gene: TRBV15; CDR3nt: TGTGCCACCAGCAACCCGGGACAGGGCTCATACGAGCAGTACTTC; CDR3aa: CATSNPGQGSYEQYF
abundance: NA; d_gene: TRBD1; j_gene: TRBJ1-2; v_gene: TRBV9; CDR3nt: TGTGCCAGCAGCACCGGGACAGTGTATGGCTACACCTTC; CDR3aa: CASSTGTVYGYTF
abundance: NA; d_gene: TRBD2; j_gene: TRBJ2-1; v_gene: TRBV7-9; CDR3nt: TGTGCCAGCAGCTTATGGCAGGGGACCGGGACTAGCGGAAGGTATGAGCAGTTCTTC; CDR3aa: CASSLWQGTGTSGRYEQFF
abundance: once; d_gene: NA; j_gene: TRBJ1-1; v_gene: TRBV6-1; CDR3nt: TGTGCCAGCAATAAGCTGACGGCCGAAGCTTTCTTT; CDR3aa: CASNKLTAEAFF
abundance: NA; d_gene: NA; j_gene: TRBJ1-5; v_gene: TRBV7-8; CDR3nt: TGTGCCAGCAGCCACTCCCGGGACACCCACAATCAGCCCCAGCATTTT; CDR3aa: CASSHSRDTHNQPQHF